What follows are 17 T cell receptor beta chains derived from one specimen sequenced in a study of blood T cell repertoires in COVID-19. Using immunoSEQ multiplex PCR, the repertoire was profiled, and TCRdb retains in-frame clones only, with some absent. Among around 140,000 clones listed, roughly 89% were seen once. The material sequenced was peripheral blood. The receptors were sampled from a woman aged 50 to 65 with acute or convalescent COVID-19.

The chain recombines TRBV9 with TRBJ1-6; TRBD1 matches at 10 bases. The CDR3 length is 14 residues. V shed 6 bases and J 9 bases; nucleotides not matched to a gene: 6. CDR1 and CDR2 (germline): SGDLS, YYNGEE. Written as DNA, the CDR3 is TGTGCCAGCAATCCGGGACAGGGGACTTCACCCCTCCACTTT. The encoded protein is CASNPGQGTSPLHF.

The chain links TRBV25-1 to TRBJ1-2; 11 nucleotides align to TRBD1. The CDR3 covers 17 residues. J lost 4 bases, V lost 4 bases, and 11 bases had no gene match. Germline CDR1 reads MGHDK; CDR2 reads SYGVNS. CDR3 DNA sequence: TGTGCCAGCAGTGCCGGACAGGGGGCCTCTCCAGGCTATGGCTACACCTTC. It specifies CASSAGQGASPGYGYTF.

The V call is TRBV18, the J call TRBJ2-5, with D hard to call. The CDR3 length is 13 residues. Germline-derived CDR1 and CDR2 are KGHSH and LQKENI. Deletions cut 3 bases from V and 5 bases from J, with 10 bases between. The CDR3 nucleotides are TGTGCCAGCTCACCCTCGGCAGGCGAGACCCAGTACTTC. As protein: CASSPSAGETQYF.

This clone was counted between two and nine times. J is TRBJ2-7 and V is TRBV24-1; 14 positions agree with TRBD2. The CDR3 covers 16 residues. The ends lost 3 bases at V and 3 bases at J; junction bases unmatched: 3. Germline V lookup: CDR1 KGHDR, CDR2 SFDVKD. The DNA for the CDR3 is TGTGCCACCAGTGATCCGGGACTAGCGGGAGTCTACGAGCAGTACTTC. Translating gives CATSDPGLAGVYEQYF.

This clone was observed a few times. The rearrangement links TRBV11-2 to TRBJ1-2; D gene ambiguous. This CDR3 comprises 15 residues. The V and J ends lost 1 base and 2 bases respectively, with 11 bases between them. CDR1 and CDR2 (germline): SGHAT, FQNNGV. The CDR3 protein is CASSLVGDFNYGYTF. The CDR3 bases are TGTGCCAGCAGCTTAGTTGGAGACTTCAACTATGGCTACACCTTC.

This clone was picked up a small number of times. The chain combines TRBV5-1 with TRBJ1-3; D is undetermined. The length of the CDR3 is 14 residues. The V end was cut by 1 base, the J end by 0 bases, with 5 bases between. CDR1 SGHRS and CDR2 YFSETQ come from the germline V gene. The CDR3 region is CASSLLGSGNTIYF. CDR3 nucleotides: TGCGCCAGCAGCTTGCTCGGCTCTGGAAACACCATATATTTT.

V is TRBV7-9 and J is TRBJ2-3; D gene unclear. Germline CDR1 is SEHNR and CDR2 is FQNEAQ (reference sequence). The CDR3 extends over 14 amino acids. Trimming shortened V by 0 bases and J by 1 base, and 5 bases separated the two germline ends. The CDR3 region has the DNA TGTGCCAGCAGCTTAGCCAGGCGCACAGATACGCAGTATTTT. Its translation is CASSLARRTDTQYF.

The rearrangement joins TRBV9 to TRBJ1-2, with 8 bases lining up with TRBD1. The V gene end was trimmed by 5 bases and the J gene end by 7 bases; junction bases not matched to a gene: 10. The CDR3 has 14 amino acids. Germline assignment: CDR1 SGDLS and CDR2 YYNGEE. DNA for the CDR3: TGTGCCAGCAGTGTGACAGGGGAGGAGAGTGGCTACACCTTC. Translating it yields CASSVTGEESGYTF. The full variable domain, with the rest looked up from reference TRBV9 and TRBJ1-2, is DSGVTQTPKHLITATGQRVTLRCSPRSGDLSVYWYQQSLDQGLQFLIQYYNGEERAKGNILERFSAQQFPDLHSELNLSSLELGDSALYFCASSVTGEESGYTFGSGTRLTVV.

The chain employs TRBV7-3 and TRBJ1-1; the D gene is possibly TRBD1 (6 bases). Trimming removed 0 bases from V and 1 base from J, with 9 bases in between. The V gene's germline CDR1 is SGHTA and CDR2 FQGTGA. The CDR3 loop spans 15 amino acids. CDR3 protein: CASSLTETGNTEAFF. CDR3 DNA sequence: TGTGCCAGCAGCTTAACCGAGACAGGGAACACTGAAGCTTTCTTT. Based on the CDR3 plus reference TRBV7-3 and TRBJ1-1, the full variable domain is GAGVSQTPSNKVTEKGKYVELRCDPISGHTALYWYRQSLGQGPEFLIYFQGTGAADDSGLPNDRFFAVRPEGSVSTLKIQRTERGDSAVYLCASSLTETGNTEAFFGQGTRLTVV.

This sequence joins TRBV5-4 and TRBJ2-7; 9 positions match TRBD1. Looked up from germline, CDR1 is SGHNT and CDR2 is YYREEE (reference sequence). The length of the CDR3 is 15 residues. J lost 4 bases, V lost 3 bases, and 8 bases had no gene match. The CDR3: CASSWDLTGGYEQYF. The CDR3 DNA sequence: TGTGCCAGCAGCTGGGACCTGACAGGGGGGTACGAGCAGTACTTC.

This chain uses TRBV7-9 with TRBJ1-2; 7 positions match TRBD1. The CDR3 covers 16 residues. V trimming: 10 bases; J trimming: 2 bases; junction bases outside the gene matches: 16. Germline CDR1 and CDR2: SEHNR and FQNEAQ (reference sequence). The CDR3 coding sequence is TGTGCCACCCCTTCCCTCCGGACAGGAAAAAACTATGGCTACACCTTC. Protein sequence: CATPSLRTGKNYGYTF.

The V and J genes are TRBV20-1 and TRBJ2-2; TRBD2 matches 8 bases. Trimming cost V 3 bases and J 0 bases; bases outside gene matches: 3. Germline values: CDR1 DFQATT, CDR2 SNEGSKA (reference sequence). The CDR3 sequence is 15 residues long. The CDR3 coding sequence is TGCAGTGCTAGTAAAGCGGGAGCGAACACCGGGGAGCTGTTTTTT. Its translation is CSASKAGANTGELFF.

The chain carries TRBV4-2 and TRBJ2-4; TRBD2 aligns across 14 bases. Germline V gives CDR1 LGHNA, CDR2 YNFKEQ. The CDR3 covers 17 residues. V shed 1 base, J shed 5 bases, and the junction held 4 bases outside the gene matches. The CDR3 DNA is TGTGCCAGCAGCCAAGGACTAGCGGGGGGGCCACAAAACATTCAGTACTTC. As protein: CASSQGLAGGPQNIQYF.

This chain joins TRBV9 and TRBJ2-3, with 9 bases lining up with TRBD2. V trimming: 4 bases; J trimming: 4 bases; junction bases outside the gene matches: 10. The length of the CDR3 is 16 residues. Germline lookup yields CDR1 SGDLS and CDR2 YYNGEE. The CDR3 DNA is TGTGCCAGCAGCCCCGACTGGGCGGGGGGGGCAGATACGCAGTATTTT. This codes for CASSPDWAGGADTQYF.

The CDR3 nucleotides are TGTGCCAGCACCCTGACAGGGTCTAATCAGCCCCAGCATTTT. Protein product: CASTLTGSNQPQHF. The genes are TRBV28 and TRBJ1-5; 7 bases match TRBD1. The CDR3 spans 14 residues. Germline V gene data show CDR1 as MDHEN and CDR2 as SYDVKM. The junction had 7 bases not matched to a gene; V was cut back by 7 bases and J by 4 bases.

The V and J genes are TRBV5-4 and TRBJ1-2; TRBD1 matches 9 bases. Per the germline V gene, CDR1 is SGHNT and CDR2 is YYREEE (reference sequence). This CDR3 region has 15 residues. The ends lost 3 bases at V and 1 base at J; junction bases unmatched: 4. In DNA form, the CDR3 reads TGTGCCAGCAGCTGGGGACAGGGAGTTAACTATGGCTACACCTTC. As protein: CASSWGQGVNYGYTF.

The rearrangement uses TRBV21-1 and TRBJ1-5; TRBD1 is taken as the D call from the table, unchecked against the DNA. TRBV21-1 is a recognized pseudogene. This CDR3 contains 17 residues. The CDR3 DNA is TGTGCCAGCAGCAAAGGGGCGCAGATCTATAGCAATCAGCCCCAGCATTTT. This sequence encodes CASSKGAQIYSNQPQHF.